This T cell receptor beta chain comes out of a study of cytomegalovirus exposure and HLA in healthy donors. Broader study findings: Being productive about 87% or about 30% of the time was typical of most TCR beta V segments in an earlier analysis. Within the data, a cluster of highly shared sequence variants was likely a sequencing artifact. The authors excluded some V segments, including TRBV6-2 and TRBV6-3, as indistinguishable.

Samples came from healthy bone marrow donors. Looked up from germline, CDR1 is LNHNV and CDR2 is YYDKDF (reference sequence). This CDR3 region has 15 residues. The J segment lost 4 bases and the V segment lost 0 bases, leaving 6 bases of the junction unmatched. On this clone: Antigen specificity is unknown.

Use of 60 Vbeta and 13 Jbeta primers characterized the PCR. Profiling relied on immunoSEQ multiplex PCR, and the TCRdb table lists in-frame clones only, not all of them. The listing contains tens of thousands of clones. This clonotype was obtained from a female donor in good health and CMV-seronegative. The chain carries TRBV15 and TRBJ2-7; 7 positions agree with TRBD2. Sequenced material: PBMCs. The CDR3 sequence: CATSRETGGPYEQYF. In nucleotides, the CDR3 is TGTGCCACCAGCAGAGAGACGGGGGGACCATACGAGCAGTACTTC.